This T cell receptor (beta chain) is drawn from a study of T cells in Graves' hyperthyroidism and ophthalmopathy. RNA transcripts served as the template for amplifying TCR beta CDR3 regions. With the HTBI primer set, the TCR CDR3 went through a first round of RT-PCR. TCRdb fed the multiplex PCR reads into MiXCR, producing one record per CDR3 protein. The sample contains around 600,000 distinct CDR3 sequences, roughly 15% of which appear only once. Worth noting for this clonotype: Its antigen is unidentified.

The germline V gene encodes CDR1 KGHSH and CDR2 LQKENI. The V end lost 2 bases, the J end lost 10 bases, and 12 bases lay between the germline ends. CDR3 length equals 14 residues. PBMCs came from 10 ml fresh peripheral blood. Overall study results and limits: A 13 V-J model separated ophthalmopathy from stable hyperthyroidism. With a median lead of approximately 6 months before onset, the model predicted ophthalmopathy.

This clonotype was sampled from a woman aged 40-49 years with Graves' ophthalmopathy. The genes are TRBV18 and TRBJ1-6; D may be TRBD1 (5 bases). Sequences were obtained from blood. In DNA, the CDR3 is TGTGCCAGCTCACCAGGCCAGGGAAAATCACCCCTCCACTTT. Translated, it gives CASSPGQGKSPLHF.